One T cell receptor beta chain is described in this entry. The data belong to a study of early T cells in non-severe SARS-CoV-2 infection. V lost 0 bases and J lost 6, with 9 bases in between. The CDR3 runs to 13 residues. CDR1 GTSNPN and CDR2 SVGIG come from the germline V gene (reference sequence). TCRdb itself ran the 5' RACE reads through MiXCR, one entry per CDR3 protein. The top ten hold 8.5% to 9.5% of the sample, which has 50,000 to 70,000 distinct CDR3 sequences, over 7.5% seen once. The sequencing sample was made of whole blood. The sequence came from an adult who was a healthcare worker with PCR-confirmed SARS-CoV-2 infection or an uninfected control (not recorded which). The rearrangement links TRBV30 to TRBJ1-5, with D hard to call. The CDR3 DNA is TGTGCCTGGAGTGTAGGGTTCACTCAGCCCCAGCATTTT. Translation gives CAWSVGFTQPQHF.